The 20 T cell receptor beta chains below come from one sample, sequenced in a study of T cell repertoires in cytomegalovirus infection. MiXCR, applied by TCRdb to the reads, yields one record per CDR3 protein. In the table there are 250,000 or so distinct CDR3 sequences, more than 9% of which are singletons. The sequencing sample was made of PBMCs. The receptor set was obtained from a human donor in good health (CMV status not recorded). Some clones in this sample may be carry-over from other donors' samples.

The gene calls are TRBV20-1 and TRBJ2-4; D unclear. This CDR3 contains 13 residues. CDR1 is DFQATT and CDR2 is SNEGSKA in the germline V gene (reference sequence). V was trimmed by 2 bases and J by 1 base, leaving 6 bases between them. The CDR3 bases are TGCAGTGCTAGACAAGTTGCCAAAAACATTCAGTACTTC. Its translation: CSARQVAKNIQYF.

This clonotype was seen ten or more times. V is TRBV7-2 and J is TRBJ2-1, with D unresolved. The V end was cut by 3 bases, the J end by 2 bases, with 11 bases between. Germline V gene sequence: CDR1 SGHTA, CDR2 FQGNSA. The CDR3 spans 15 residues. The CDR3 nucleotides are TGTGCCAGCAGCTTCTCCCCTAGGCCCTACAATGAGCAGTTCTTC. Protein sequence: CASSFSPRPYNEQFF.

This clonotype was seen a few times. The V and J genes are TRBV19 and TRBJ2-7; D gene unclear. CDR1 is LNHDA, CDR2 SQIVND, per germline (reference sequence). The CDR3 length is 14 residues. V was pared by 4 bases and J by 5 bases, with 15 bases between. CDR3 sequence reads: CASSNPRAFHEQYF. In DNA, the CDR3 is TGTGCCAGTAGTAACCCCCGGGCTTTCCACGAGCAGTACTTC.

In its sample, this clonotype was seen a few times. In DNA, the CDR3 is TGTGCCAGCAGTACGGACAGCCAAGAGACCCAGTACTTC. It specifies CASSTDSQETQYF. The V gene is TRBV12-3 or TRBV12-4, the J gene TRBJ2-5; weak D call: TRBD1 (6 bases). The CDR3 length is 13 residues. V dropped 5 bases and J dropped 1 base, with 8 bases sitting between them.

This clonotype was seen a handful of times. The germline gene is not matched at one end of the junction; a read error may be the cause. The chain couples TRBV6-6 to TRBJ2-5, with 10 bases that match TRBD2. The CDR3 spans 17 residues. CDR1 is MNHNY, CDR2 SVGAGI, per germline (reference sequence). The CDR3 here is CASSYSRRLAGEVTQYF. The CDR3 DNA reads TGTGCTAGCAGTTACTCTCGTCGTCTAGCGGGAGAGGTGACCCAGTACTTC.

Worth noting for this clonotype: At one boundary the junction diverges from the germline segment, which might be a read error. The chain carries TRBV4-1 and TRBJ2-2; a possible D gene is TRBD2 (5 bases). The CDR3 is 16 residues long. Per the germline V gene, CDR1 is MGHRA and CDR2 is YSYEKL. CDR3 sequence reads: CASSPRRSENTGELIF. Here the CDR3 DNA reads TGTGCCAGCAGCCCCCGGAGGTCGGAGAACACCGGGGAGCTGATTTTT.

The rearrangement joins TRBV7-2 to TRBJ2-1, with D possibly matching TRBD2 (5 bases). The CDR3 loop spans 14 amino acids. Germline CDR1 and CDR2: SGHTA and FQGNSA. Trimming took 3 bases from V and 5 from J, leaving 11 bases between them. The CDR3 loop reads CASSFQWTDNEQFF. DNA of the CDR3: TGTGCCAGCAGCTTTCAATGGACTGACAATGAGCAGTTCTTC.

This clonotype showed up just a few times. The chain has TRBV5-4 and TRBJ2-7, with no clear D. The length of the CDR3 is 12 residues. Trimming took off 1 base at V and 6 bases at J, with 8 bases between the two ends. Germline CDR1 reads SGHNT; CDR2 reads YYREEE (reference sequence). DNA for the CDR3: TGTGCCAGCAGCTTGTCGGCCTCCGAGCAGTACTTC. Translating gives CASSLSASEQYF.

V and J are TRBV28 and TRBJ2-3, with D unclear. V was shortened by 1 base and J by 2 bases, with 4 bases between the two germline ends. There are 13 residues in the CDR3. The germline gives CDR1 MDHEN, CDR2 SYDVKM. CDR3 protein: CASSLSDTDTQYF. In nucleotides, the CDR3 is TGTGCCAGCAGTTTATCAGACACAGATACGCAGTATTTT.

This clonotype has more than one count but fewer than ten. The J gene is TRBJ1-4, the V gene TRBV7-2; D is perhaps TRBD1 (5 bases). The CDR3 is 15 residues long. Germline values: CDR1 SGHTA, CDR2 FQGNSA. Trimming left V 7 bases short and J 4 bases short, with 16 bases between. The CDR3, as DNA: TGTGCCAGCACCCATGGGAGGGGACTTAATGAAAAACTGTTTTTT. It codes for CASTHGRGLNEKLFF. The whole variable domain, remainder taken from reference TRBV7-2 and TRBJ1-4, is GAGVSQSPSNKVTEKGKDVELRCDPISGHTALYWYRQSLGQGLEFLIYFQGNSAPDKSGLPSDRFSAERTGGSVSTLTIQRTQQEDSAVYLCASTHGRGLNEKLFFGSGTQLSVL.

This clonotype was seen many times. This chain links TRBV25-1 with TRBJ2-1; TRBD2 aligns across 10 bases. CDR1 and CDR2 from the germline V gene are MGHDK and SYGVNS. V gave up 3 bases and J gave up 8 bases; unmatched junction bases: 10. The CDR3 is 16 residues long. Here the CDR3 reads CASSDPSGSMQDEQFF. The CDR3 region has the DNA TGTGCCAGCAGTGATCCTAGCGGGAGCATGCAGGATGAGCAGTTCTTC.

This clonotype has ten or more counts. The genes are TRBV7-3 and TRBJ2-1; tentatively, D is TRBD2 (6 bases). The CDR3 loop spans 16 amino acids. V dropped 6 bases and J dropped 3 bases, with 18 bases sitting between them. The V gene's germline CDR1 is SGHTA and CDR2 FQGTGA. The CDR3, as DNA: TGTGCCAGCAGTACCCCCCGGGACTCAAACTACAATGAGCAGTTCTTC. Translation gives CASSTPRDSNYNEQFF.

This clonotype was counted at least ten times. The J gene is TRBJ1-2, the V gene TRBV7-9, with 7 bases identical to TRBD1. This CDR3 is built from 13 residues. The V gene's germline CDR1 is SEHNR and CDR2 FQNEAQ (reference sequence). V shed 3 bases and J 4 bases; nucleotides not matched to a gene: 2. The DNA of the CDR3 is TGTGCCAGCAGCTTCACAGGGGTCTATGGCTACACCTTC. As protein: CASSFTGVYGYTF.

This chain uses TRBV10-3 with TRBJ1-5; D unclear. V was shortened by 0 bases and J by 9 bases, with 6 bases between the two germline ends. The CDR3 is 12 amino acids. CDR1 and CDR2 from the germline V gene are ENHRY and SYGVKD. The CDR3 sequence is CAISESSGPQHF. DNA of the CDR3: TGTGCCATCAGTGAGTCCTCGGGGCCCCAGCATTTT.

This clonotype appeared a few times. The chain is built from TRBV20-1 and TRBJ2-5; 9 positions match TRBD2. Germline values: CDR1 DFQATT, CDR2 SNEGSKA (reference sequence). V shed 0 bases and J 4 bases; nucleotides not matched to a gene: 0. This CDR3 contains 13 residues. CDR3 sequence: CSARETSGETQYF. DNA for the CDR3: TGCAGTGCTAGAGAGACTAGCGGAGAGACCCAGTACTTC.

This clonotype was counted ten times or more. The chain uses TRBV7-9 and TRBJ2-2; TRBD2 matches at 8 bases. The V and J ends lost 10 bases and 7 bases, in that order; junction bases with no gene match: 17. This CDR3 is built from 16 residues. The germline V gene has CDR1 SEHNR and CDR2 FQNEAQ (reference sequence). The CDR3 sequence is CATSGPGLVSHGELFF. DNA of the CDR3: TGTGCCACCAGTGGGCCGGGACTAGTTTCTCACGGGGAGCTGTTTTTT.

A note on this clonotype: A much larger clone differs by one base, so this may be a read error. V and J are TRBV20-1 and TRBJ2-7, with D possibly being TRBD2 (5 bases). The germline gives CDR1 DFQATT, CDR2 SNEGSKA (reference sequence). The CDR3 spans 13 residues. The CDR3 here is CSASSGVYYKQYF. CDR3 in DNA: TGCAGTGCTAGTTCCGGGGTATACTACAAGCAGTACTTC.

This chain connects TRBV20-1 to TRBJ2-1, with TRBD2 matching 11 bases. Germline V gene sequence: CDR1 DFQATT, CDR2 SNEGSKA (reference sequence). The CDR3 covers 15 residues. J was trimmed by 5 bases and V by 6 bases; bases with no gene match: 9. In nucleotides, the CDR3 is TGCAGTGCCAGGGTGGCTAGCGGGGGGAACAATGAGCAGTTCTTC. Its protein product is CSARVASGGNNEQFF.

This clonotype has at least ten counts. The chain carries TRBV11-2 and TRBJ2-3, with 12 bases lining up with TRBD2. CDR3 length equals 16 residues. The germline CDR1 and CDR2 sequences are SGHAT and FQNNGV. Trimming took 6 bases from V and 8 from J; bases not matched to a gene: 12. DNA of the CDR3: TGTGCCAGCAGTTCTCCGCGACTAGCGGGAGTCCCTACGCAGTATTTT. As protein: CASSSPRLAGVPTQYF.

This clonotype has a count of ten or more. This CDR3 is CASSPRALGETQYF. CDR3 nucleotides: TGTGCCAGCAGCCCACGGGCCCTGGGAGAGACCCAGTACTTC. The chain has TRBV7-7 and TRBJ2-5; D gene unclear. V lost 5 bases to trimming and J lost 4 bases, with 14 bases between them. This CDR3 region has 14 residues. The germline V gene encodes CDR1 SSHAT and CDR2 FNYEAQ (reference sequence). The full variable domain, its missing parts supplied by reference TRBV7-7 and TRBJ2-5, is GAGVSQSPRYKVTKRGQDVTLRCDPISSHATLYWYQQALGQGPEFLTYFNYEAQPDKSGLPSDRFSAERPEGSISTLTIQRTEQRDSAMYRCASSPRALGETQYFGPGTRLLVL.